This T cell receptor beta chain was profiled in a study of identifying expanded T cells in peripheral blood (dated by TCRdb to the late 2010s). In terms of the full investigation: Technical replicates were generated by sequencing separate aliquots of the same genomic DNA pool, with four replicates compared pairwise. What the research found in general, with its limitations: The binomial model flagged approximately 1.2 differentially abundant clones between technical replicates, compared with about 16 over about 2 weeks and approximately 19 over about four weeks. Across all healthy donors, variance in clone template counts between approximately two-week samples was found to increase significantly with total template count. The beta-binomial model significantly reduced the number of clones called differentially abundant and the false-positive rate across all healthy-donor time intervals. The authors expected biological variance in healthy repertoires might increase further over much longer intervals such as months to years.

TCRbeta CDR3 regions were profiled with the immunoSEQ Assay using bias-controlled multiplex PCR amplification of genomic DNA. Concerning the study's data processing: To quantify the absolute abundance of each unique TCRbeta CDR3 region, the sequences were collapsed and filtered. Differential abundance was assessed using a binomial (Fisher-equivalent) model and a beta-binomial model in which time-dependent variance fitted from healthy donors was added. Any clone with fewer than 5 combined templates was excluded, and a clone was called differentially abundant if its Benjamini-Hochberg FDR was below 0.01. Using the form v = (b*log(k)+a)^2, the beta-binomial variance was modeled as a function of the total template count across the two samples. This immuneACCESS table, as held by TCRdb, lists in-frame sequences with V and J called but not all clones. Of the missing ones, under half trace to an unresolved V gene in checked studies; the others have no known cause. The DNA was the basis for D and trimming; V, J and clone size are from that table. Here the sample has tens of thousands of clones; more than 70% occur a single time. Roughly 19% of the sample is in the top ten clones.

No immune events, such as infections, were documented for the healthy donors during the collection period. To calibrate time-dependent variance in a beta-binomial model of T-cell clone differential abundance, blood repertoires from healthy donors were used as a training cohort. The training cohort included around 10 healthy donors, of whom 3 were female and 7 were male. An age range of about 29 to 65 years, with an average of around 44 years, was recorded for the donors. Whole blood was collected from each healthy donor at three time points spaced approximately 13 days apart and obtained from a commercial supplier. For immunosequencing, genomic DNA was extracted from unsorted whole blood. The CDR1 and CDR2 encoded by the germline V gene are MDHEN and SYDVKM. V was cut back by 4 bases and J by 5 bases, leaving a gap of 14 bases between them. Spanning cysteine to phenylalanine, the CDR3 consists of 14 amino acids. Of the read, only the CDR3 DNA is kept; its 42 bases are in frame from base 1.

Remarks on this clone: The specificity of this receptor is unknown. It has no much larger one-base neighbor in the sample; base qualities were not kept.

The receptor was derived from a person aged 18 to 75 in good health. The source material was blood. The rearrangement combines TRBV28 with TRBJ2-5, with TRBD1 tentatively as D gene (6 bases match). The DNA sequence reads TGTGCCAGCAGTTGGGGGCGCCGTGTGGAGACCCAGTACTTC. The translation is CASSWGRRVETQYF. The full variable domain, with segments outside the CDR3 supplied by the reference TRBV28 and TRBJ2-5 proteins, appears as DVKVTQSSRYLVKRTGEKVFLECVQDMDHENMFWYRQDPGLGLRLIYFSYDVKMKEKGDIPEGYSVSREKKERFSLILESASTNQTSMYLCASSWGRRVETQYFGPGTRLLVL.